This T cell receptor (beta chain) originates from a study of T cell responses to AZD1222 COVID-19 vaccine. Study context: Second doses that came at about 4 or about 12 weeks were put together.

For this clone: Its target is not known.

Assay used: immunoSEQ multiplex PCR; TCRdb lists only in-frame clones, some missing. This sample has about 140,000 clones, with more than 90% found just once. From germline, CDR1 is MGHRA and CDR2 YSYEKL. V lost 3 bases, J lost 6 bases, and 6 bases stayed unmatched. The CDR3 has 14 residues. General study findings and limits: Baseline antibody screening turned up just five to seven seropositive AZD1222 recipients. Among vaccine-associated CD4 TCRs, coverage spanned spike, with dominance at 160-218 and 743-854. Possibly, clonal diversity was underestimated; donors were largely white British and included more females.

The sample in question was peripheral blood, obtained on day 0 of AZD1222 vaccination. The TCR comes from an adult in good health. The J gene is TRBJ1-1, the V gene TRBV4-1; the match to TRBD1 covers 8 bases. CDR3 coding DNA: TGCGCCAGCAGCCACCCAGGGGGCAGCGCTGAAGCTTTCTTT. This gives the protein CASSHPGGSAEAFF.